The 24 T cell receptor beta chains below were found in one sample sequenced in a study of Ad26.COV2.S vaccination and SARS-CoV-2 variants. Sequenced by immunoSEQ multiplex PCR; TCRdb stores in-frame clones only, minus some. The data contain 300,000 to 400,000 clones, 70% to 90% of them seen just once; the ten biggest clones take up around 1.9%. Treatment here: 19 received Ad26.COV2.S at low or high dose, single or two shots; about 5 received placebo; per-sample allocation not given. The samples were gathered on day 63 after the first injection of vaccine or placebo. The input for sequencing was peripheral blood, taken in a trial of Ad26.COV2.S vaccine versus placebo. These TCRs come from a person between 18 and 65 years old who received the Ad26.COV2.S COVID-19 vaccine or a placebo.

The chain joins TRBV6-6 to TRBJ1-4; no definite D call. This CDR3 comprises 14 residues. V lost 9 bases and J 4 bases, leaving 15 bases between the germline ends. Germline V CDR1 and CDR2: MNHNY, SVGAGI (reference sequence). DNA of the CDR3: TGTGCCAGTCGAAGAGAAAGGATTAATGAAAAACTGTTTTTT. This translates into CASRRERINEKLFF.

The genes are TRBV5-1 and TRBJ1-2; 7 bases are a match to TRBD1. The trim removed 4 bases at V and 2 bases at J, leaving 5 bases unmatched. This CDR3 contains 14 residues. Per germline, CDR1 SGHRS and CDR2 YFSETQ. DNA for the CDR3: TGCGCCAGCAGCGCAGGGACAGAGAACTATGGCTACACCTTC. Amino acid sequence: CASSAGTENYGYTF. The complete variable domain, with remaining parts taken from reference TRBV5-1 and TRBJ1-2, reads KAGVTQTPRYLIKTRGQQVTLSCSPISGHRSVSWYQQTPGQGLQFLFEYFSETQRNKGNFPGRFSGRQFSNSRSEMNVSTLELGDSALYLCASSAGTENYGYTFGSGTRLTVV.

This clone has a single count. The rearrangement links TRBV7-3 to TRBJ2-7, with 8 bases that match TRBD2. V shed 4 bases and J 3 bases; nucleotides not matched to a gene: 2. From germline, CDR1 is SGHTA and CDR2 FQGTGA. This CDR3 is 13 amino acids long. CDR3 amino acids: CASSSSGGYEQYF. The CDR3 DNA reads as TGTGCCAGCAGCTCCAGCGGGGGCTACGAGCAGTACTTC.

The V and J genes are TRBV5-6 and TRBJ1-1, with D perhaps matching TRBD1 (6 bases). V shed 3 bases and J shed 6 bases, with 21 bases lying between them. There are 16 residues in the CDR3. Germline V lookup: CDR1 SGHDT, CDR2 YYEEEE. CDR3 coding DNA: TGTGCCAGCAGCTGGTGGGGGGGCAAAATAAGGGCTGAAGCTTTCTTT. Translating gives CASSWWGGKIRAEAFF.

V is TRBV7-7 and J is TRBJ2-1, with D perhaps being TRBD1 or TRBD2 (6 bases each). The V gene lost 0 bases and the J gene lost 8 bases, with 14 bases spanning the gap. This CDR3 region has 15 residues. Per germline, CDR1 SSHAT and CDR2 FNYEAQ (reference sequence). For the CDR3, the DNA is TGTGCCAGCAGCTTAGCCGGGACGGGGGCCCATGAGCAGTTCTTC. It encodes CASSLAGTGAHEQFF.

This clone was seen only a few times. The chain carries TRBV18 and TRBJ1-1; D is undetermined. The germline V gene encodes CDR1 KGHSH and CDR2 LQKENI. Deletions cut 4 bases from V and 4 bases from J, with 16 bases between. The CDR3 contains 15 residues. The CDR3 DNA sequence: TGTGCCAGCTCACTCGGGTCGGGTAAGGGCACTGAAGCTTTCTTT. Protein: CASSLGSGKGTEAFF.

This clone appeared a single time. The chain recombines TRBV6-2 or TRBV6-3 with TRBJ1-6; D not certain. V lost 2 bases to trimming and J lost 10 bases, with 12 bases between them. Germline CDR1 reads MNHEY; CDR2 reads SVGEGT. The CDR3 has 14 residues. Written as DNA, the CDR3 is TGTGCCAGCAGTTACGTTTTCTTTAGGTCACCCCTCCACTTT. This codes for CASSYVFFRSPLHF.

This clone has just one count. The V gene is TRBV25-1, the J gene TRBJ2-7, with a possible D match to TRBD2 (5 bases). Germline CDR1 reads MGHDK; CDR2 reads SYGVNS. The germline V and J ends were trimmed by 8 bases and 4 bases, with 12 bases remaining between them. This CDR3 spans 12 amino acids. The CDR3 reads CASGSGLYEQYF. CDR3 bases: TGTGCCAGCGGCTCCGGACTGTACGAGCAGTACTTC.

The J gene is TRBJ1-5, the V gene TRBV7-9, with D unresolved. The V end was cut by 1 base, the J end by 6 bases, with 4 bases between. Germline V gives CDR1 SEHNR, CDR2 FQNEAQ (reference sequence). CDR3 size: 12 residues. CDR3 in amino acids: CASSLGSQPQHF. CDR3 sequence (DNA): TGTGCCAGCAGCTTAGGCAGTCAGCCCCAGCATTTT.

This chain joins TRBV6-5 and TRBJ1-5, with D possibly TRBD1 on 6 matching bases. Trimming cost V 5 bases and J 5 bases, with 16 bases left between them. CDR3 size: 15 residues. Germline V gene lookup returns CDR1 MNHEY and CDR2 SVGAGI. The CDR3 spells CASSLHGTSDQPQHF. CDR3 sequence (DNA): TGTGCCAGCAGTCTTCACGGGACATCAGATCAGCCCCAGCATTTT.

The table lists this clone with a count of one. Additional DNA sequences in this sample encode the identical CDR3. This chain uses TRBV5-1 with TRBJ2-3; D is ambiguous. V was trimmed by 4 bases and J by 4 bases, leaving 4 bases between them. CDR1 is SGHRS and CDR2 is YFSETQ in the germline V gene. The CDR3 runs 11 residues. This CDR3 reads CASSLADTQYF. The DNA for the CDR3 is TGCGCCAGCAGCCTCGCAGATACGCAGTATTTT.

The CDR3 reads CASRGTGSWPRPQHF. The DNA of the CDR3 is TGTGCCAGCAGGGGGACAGGCTCCTGGCCTCGGCCCCAGCATTTT. The J gene is TRBJ1-5, the V gene TRBV27; 8 nucleotides align to TRBD1. Germline trimming cut 6 bases from V and 9 bases from J; bases unmatched to any gene: 13. The germline V gene has CDR1 MNHEY and CDR2 SMNVEV (reference sequence). The CDR3 consists of 15 residues.

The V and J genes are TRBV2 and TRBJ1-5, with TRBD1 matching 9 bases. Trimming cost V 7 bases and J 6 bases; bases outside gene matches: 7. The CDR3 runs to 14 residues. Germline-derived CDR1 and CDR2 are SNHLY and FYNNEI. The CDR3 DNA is TGTGCCAGCACCTCAGACAGGGGGGGTCAGCCCCAGCATTTT. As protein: CASTSDRGGQPQHF.

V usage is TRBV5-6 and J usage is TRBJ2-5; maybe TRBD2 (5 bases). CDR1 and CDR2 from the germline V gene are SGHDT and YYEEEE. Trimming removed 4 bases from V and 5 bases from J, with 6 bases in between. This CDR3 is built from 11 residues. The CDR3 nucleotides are TGTGCCAGCAGCCGCGGGGAGACCCAGTACTTC. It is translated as CASSRGETQYF.

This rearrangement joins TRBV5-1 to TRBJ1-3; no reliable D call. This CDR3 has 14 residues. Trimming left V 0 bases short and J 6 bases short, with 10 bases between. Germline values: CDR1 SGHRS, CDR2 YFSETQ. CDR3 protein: CASSLDPGLNTIYF. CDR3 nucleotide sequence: TGCGCCAGCAGCTTGGATCCGGGGTTAAACACCATATATTTT. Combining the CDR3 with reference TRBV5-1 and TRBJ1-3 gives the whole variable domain KAGVTQTPRYLIKTRGQQVTLSCSPISGHRSVSWYQQTPGQGLQFLFEYFSETQRNKGNFPGRFSGRQFSNSRSEMNVSTLELGDSALYLCASSLDPGLNTIYFGEGSWLTVV.

CDR3 loop: CASSGRDEQYF. CDR3 in DNA: TGTGCCAGCAGTGGAAGAGACGAGCAGTACTTC. V usage is TRBV25-1 and J usage is TRBJ2-7; D remains ambiguous. V lost 4 bases and J lost 5, with 6 bases in between. The CDR3 loop spans 11 amino acids. CDR1 is MGHDK, CDR2 SYGVNS, per germline.

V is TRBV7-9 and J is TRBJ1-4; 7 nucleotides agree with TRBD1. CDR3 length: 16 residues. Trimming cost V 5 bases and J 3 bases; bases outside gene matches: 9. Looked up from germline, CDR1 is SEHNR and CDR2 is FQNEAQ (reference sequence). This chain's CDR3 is CASSIHRQGPNEKLFF. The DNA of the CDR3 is TGTGCCAGCAGCATACACAGACAGGGCCCTAATGAAAAACTGTTTTTT.

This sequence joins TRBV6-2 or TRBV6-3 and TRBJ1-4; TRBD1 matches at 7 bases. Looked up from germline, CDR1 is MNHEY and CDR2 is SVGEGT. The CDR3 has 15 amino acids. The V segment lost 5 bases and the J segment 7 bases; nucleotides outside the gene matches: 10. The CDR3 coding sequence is TGTGCCAGCAGTATCCGATGGGACAGCGCTGAAAAACTGTTTTTT. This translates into CASSIRWDSAEKLFF.

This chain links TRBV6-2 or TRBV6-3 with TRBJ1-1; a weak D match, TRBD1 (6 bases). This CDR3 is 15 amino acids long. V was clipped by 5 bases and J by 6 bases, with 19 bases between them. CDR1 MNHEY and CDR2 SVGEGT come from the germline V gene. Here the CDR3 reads CASSDGDLGAPEAFF. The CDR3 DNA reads TGTGCCAGCAGTGACGGGGACTTGGGGGCACCTGAAGCTTTCTTT.

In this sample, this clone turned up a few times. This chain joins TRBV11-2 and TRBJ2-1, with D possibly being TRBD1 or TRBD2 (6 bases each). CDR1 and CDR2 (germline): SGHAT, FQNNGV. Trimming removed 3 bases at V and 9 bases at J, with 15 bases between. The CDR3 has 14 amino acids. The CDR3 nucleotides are TGTGCCAGCAGCTTTATAAGGGGGGTCGGTGAGCAGTTCTTC. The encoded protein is CASSFIRGVGEQFF. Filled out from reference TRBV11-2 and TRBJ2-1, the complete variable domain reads EAGVAQSPRYKIIEKRQSVAFWCNPISGHATLYWYQQILGQGPKLLIQFQNNGVVDDSQLPKDRFSAERLKGVDSTLKIQPAKLEDSAVYLCASSFIRGVGEQFFGPGTRLTVL.

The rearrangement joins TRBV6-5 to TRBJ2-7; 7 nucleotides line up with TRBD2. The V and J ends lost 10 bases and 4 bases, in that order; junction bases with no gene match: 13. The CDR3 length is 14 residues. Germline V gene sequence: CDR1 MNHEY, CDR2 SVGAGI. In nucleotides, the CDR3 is TGTGCCACCTTCGAGCGGGGCTCTTCGTACGAGCAGTACTTC. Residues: CATFERGSSYEQYF.

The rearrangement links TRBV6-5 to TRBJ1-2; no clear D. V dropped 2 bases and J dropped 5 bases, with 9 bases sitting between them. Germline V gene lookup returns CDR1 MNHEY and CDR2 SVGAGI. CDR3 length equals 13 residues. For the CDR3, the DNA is TGTGCCAGCAGTTACAGGACTGAATATGGCTACACCTTC. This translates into CASSYRTEYGYTF.

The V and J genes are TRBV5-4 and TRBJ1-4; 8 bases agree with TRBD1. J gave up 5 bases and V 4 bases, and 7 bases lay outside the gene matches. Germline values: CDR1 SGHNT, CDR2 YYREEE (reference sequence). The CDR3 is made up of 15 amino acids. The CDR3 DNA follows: TGTGCCAGCAGCACTACCGGGACAGGAAATGAAAAACTGTTTTTT. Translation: CASSTTGTGNEKLFF.

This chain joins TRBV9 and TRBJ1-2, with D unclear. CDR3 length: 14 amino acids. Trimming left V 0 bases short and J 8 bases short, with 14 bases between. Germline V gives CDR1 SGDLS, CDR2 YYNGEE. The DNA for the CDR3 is TGTGCCAGCAGCGTAGGGAATGGCGCAAGGGGCTACACCTTC. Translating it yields CASSVGNGARGYTF. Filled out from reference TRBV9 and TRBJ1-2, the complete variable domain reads DSGVTQTPKHLITATGQRVTLRCSPRSGDLSVYWYQQSLDQGLQFLIQYYNGEERAKGNILERFSAQQFPDLHSELNLSSLELGDSALYFCASSVGNGARGYTFGSGTRLTVV.